The source of this T cell receptor (beta chain) is a study of T-cell memory formation after mild COVID-19. Study at large: Each donor largely had its own TCR clusters.

Trimming pared 1 base from V and 3 bases from J, leaving 17 bases between. CDR1 and CDR2 (germline): SGHRS, YFSETQ. The CDR3 is 17 residues long. To note about this clonotype: The antigen is not known.

A single record per CDR3 protein comes from TCRdb applying MiXCR to the 5' RACE reads. The repertoire includes roughly 610,000 distinct CDR3 sequences, roughly 17% of them detected once, and around 7.8% sits in the top ten. General study points: Some clones that responded were present in memory (sampled pre-infection), which suggests cross-reactive memory joined. Clones shrinking from day 15 to 85 showed even CD4/CD8 mixes; later expanders tilted CD4+.

This chain joins TRBV5-1 and TRBJ2-4; D possibly corresponds to TRBD2 (5 bases). This TCR was sampled from an adult woman who had mild COVID-19 (a few samples of this study predate the infection). Cell type and time point are not known. The sample was PBMCs or a T cell subset sorted from them (not recorded which). CDR3 sequence reads: CASSLRRLGVGKNIQYF. The CDR3 DNA reads TGCGCCAGCAGCTTGCGGAGGCTCGGGGTAGGCAAAAACATTCAGTACTTC. The full variable domain, completed using reference TRBV5-1 and TRBJ2-4, is KAGVTQTPRYLIKTRGQQVTLSCSPISGHRSVSWYQQTPGQGLQFLFEYFSETQRNKGNFPGRFSGRQFSNSRSEMNVSTLELGDSALYLCASSLRRLGVGKNIQYFGAGTRLSVL.